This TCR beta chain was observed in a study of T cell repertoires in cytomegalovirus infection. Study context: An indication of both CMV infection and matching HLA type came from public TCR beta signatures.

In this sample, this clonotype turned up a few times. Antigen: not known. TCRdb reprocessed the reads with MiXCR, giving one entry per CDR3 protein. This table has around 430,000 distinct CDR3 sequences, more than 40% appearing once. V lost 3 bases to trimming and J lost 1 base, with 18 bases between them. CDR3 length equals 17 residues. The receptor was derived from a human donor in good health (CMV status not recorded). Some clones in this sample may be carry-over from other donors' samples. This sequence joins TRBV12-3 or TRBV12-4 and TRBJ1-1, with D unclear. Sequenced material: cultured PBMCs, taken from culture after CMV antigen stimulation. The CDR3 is CASSFWTLLESNTEAFF. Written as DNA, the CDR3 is TGTGCCAGCAGTTTCTGGACGCTACTTGAGTCGAACACTGAAGCTTTCTTT.